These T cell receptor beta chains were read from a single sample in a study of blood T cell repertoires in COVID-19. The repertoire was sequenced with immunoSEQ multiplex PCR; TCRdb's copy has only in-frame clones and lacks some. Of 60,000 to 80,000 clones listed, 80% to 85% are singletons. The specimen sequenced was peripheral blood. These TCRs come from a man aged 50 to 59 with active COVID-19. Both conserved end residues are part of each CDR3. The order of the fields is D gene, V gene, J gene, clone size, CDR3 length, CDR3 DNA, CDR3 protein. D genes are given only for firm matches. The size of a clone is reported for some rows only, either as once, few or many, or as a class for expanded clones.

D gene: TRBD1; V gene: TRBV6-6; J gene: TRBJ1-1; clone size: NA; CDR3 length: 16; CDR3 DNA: TGTGCCAGCAGTTTTCCGGGACAGGGGGCTGGTACTGAAGCTTTCTTT; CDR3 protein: CASSFPGQGAGTEAFF
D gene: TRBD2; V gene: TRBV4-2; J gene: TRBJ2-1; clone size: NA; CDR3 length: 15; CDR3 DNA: TGTGCCAGCAGCCAATGGCGGGGGGATTACAATGAGCAGTTCTTC; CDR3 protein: CASSQWRGDYNEQFF
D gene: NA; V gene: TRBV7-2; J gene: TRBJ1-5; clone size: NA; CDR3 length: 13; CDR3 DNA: TGTGCCAGCAGCCAGGGTACTGGGCAGCCCCAGCATTTT; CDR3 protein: CASSQGTGQPQHF
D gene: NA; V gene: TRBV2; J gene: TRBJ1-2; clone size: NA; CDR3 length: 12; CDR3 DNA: TGTGCCAGCAGTGAACGGAGCTATGGCTACACCTTC; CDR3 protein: CASSERSYGYTF
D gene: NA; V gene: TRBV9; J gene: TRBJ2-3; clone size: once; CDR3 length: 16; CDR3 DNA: TGTGCCAGCAGCGTTCGGCCAAGCGGAAACACAGATACGCAGTATTTT; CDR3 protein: CASSVRPSGNTDTQYF
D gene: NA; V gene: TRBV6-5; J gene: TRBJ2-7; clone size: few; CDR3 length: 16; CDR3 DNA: TGTGCCAGCAGTTACGCAGCACGGCAGGCTCCCTACGAGCAGTACTTC; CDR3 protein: CASSYAARQAPYEQYF
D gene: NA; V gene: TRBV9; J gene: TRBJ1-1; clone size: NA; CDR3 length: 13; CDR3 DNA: TGTGCCAGCAGCGTAACAGGTCGTACTGAAGCTTTCTTT; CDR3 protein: CASSVTGRTEAFF
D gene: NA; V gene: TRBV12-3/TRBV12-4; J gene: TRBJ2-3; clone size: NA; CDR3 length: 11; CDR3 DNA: TGTGCCAGCAGCCCCTCGGATACGCAGTATTTT; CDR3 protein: CASSPSDTQYF
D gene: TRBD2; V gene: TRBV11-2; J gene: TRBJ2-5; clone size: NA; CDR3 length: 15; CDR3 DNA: TGTGCCAGCAGCTTAGGCGGGAGCGAACAAGAGACCCAGTACTTC; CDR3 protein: CASSLGGSEQETQYF
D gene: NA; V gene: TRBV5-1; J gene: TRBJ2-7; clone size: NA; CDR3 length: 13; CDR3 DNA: TGCGCCAGCAGCGTTACTAGCCCCTACGAGCAGTACTTC; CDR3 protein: CASSVTSPYEQYF
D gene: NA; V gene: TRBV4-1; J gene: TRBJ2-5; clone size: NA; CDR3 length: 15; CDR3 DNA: TGCGCCAGCACGGTTGGCGGCCAATCCCTGGGGACCCAGTACTTC; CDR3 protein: CASTVGGQSLGTQYF
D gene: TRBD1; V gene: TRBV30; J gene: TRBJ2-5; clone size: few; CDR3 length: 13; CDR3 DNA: TGTGCCTGGGGGACAGGGGGCTTCGAGACCCAGTACTTC; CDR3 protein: CAWGTGGFETQYF
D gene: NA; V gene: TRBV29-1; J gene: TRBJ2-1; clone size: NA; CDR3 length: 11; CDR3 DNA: TGCAGCGTTGCGGTCTACAATGAGCAGTTCTTC; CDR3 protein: CSVAVYNEQFF
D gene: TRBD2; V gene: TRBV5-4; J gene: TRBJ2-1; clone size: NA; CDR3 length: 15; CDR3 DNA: TGTGCCAGCAGCTTGGGACTAGCGGGAGTTAATGAGCAGTTCTTC; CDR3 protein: CASSLGLAGVNEQFF
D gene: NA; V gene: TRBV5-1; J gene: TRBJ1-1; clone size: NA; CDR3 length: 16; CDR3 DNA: TGCGCCAGCAGCACGCTGCGGACGGGAGGGAACACTGAAGCTTTCTTT; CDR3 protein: CASSTLRTGGNTEAFF
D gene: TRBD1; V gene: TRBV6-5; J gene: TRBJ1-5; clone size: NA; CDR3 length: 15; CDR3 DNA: TGTGCCAGCAGTATTACAGGGTCAGGGGGTGGGGCCCAGCATTTT; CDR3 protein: CASSITGSGGGAQHF
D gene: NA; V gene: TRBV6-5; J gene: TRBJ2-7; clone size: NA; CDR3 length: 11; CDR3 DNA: TGTGCCAGCAGCCCCGGGGGCGAGCAGTACTTC; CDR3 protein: CASSPGGEQYF
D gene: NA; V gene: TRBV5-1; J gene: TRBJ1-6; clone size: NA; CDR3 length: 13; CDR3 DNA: TGCGCCAGCAGCCCAGGGATTGATTCACCCCTCCACTTT; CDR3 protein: CASSPGIDSPLHF